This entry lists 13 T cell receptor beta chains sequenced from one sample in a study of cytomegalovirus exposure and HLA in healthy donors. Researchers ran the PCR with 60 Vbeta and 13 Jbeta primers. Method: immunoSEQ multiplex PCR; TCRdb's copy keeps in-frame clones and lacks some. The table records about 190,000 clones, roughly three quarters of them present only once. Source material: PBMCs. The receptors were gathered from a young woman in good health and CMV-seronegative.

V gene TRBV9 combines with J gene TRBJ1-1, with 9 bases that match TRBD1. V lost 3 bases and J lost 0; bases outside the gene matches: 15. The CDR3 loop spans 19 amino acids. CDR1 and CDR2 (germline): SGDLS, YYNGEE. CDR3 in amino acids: CASSARQGVVGAMNTEAFF. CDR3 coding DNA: TGTGCCAGCAGCGCCCGACAGGGGGTAGTAGGAGCGATGAACACTGAAGCTTTCTTT. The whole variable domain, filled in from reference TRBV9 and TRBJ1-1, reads DSGVTQTPKHLITATGQRVTLRCSPRSGDLSVYWYQQSLDQGLQFLIQYYNGEERAKGNILERFSAQQFPDLHSELNLSSLELGDSALYFCASSARQGVVGAMNTEAFFGQGTRLTVV.

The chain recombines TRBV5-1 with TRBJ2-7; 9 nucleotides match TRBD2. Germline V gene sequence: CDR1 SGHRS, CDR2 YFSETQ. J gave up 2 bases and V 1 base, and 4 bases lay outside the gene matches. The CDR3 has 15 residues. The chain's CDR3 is CASSLIAGGPYEQYF. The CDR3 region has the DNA TGCGCCAGCAGCTTGATCGCGGGGGGGCCCTACGAGCAGTACTTC.

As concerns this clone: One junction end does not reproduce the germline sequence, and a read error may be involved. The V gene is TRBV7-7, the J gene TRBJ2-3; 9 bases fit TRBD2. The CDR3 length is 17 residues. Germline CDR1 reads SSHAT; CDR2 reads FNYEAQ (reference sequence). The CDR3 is CASSLLAGGRSTDTQYF. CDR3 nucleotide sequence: TGTGCTAGCAGCTTATTGGCGGGAGGGCGTAGCACAGATACGCAGTATTTT.

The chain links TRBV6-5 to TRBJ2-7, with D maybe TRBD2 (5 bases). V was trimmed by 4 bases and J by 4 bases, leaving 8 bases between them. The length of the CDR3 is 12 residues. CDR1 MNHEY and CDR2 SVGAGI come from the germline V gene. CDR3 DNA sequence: TGTGCCAGCAGTTCCCCGGGGTACGAGCAGTACTTC. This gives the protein CASSSPGYEQYF.

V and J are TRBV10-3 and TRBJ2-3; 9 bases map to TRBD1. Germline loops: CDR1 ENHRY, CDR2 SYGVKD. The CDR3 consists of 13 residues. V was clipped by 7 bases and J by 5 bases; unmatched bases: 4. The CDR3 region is CAITGQGKDTQYF. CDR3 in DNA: TGTGCCATCACCGGACAGGGGAAAGATACGCAGTATTTT.

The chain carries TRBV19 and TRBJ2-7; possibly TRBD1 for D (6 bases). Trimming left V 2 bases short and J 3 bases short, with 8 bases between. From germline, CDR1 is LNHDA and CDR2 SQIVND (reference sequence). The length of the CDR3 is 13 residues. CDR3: CASSITGIYEQYF. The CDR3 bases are TGTGCCAGTAGTATAACAGGGATCTACGAGCAGTACTTC.

CDR3 in amino acids: CASNQAGGQGNEQFF. Here the CDR3 DNA reads TGTGCCAGCAACCAGGCGGGGGGTCAGGGCAATGAGCAGTTCTTC. V and J are TRBV28 and TRBJ2-1; 8 bases are a match to TRBD2. This CDR3 has 15 residues. Per the germline V gene, CDR1 is MDHEN and CDR2 is SYDVKM. Losses at the gene ends were 7 bases for V and 6 bases for J; bases not matched to a gene: 11. The full variable domain, completed using reference TRBV28 and TRBJ2-1, is DVKVTQSSRYLVKRTGEKVFLECVQDMDHENMFWYRQDPGLGLRLIYFSYDVKMKEKGDIPEGYSVSREKKERFSLILESASTNQTSMYLCASNQAGGQGNEQFFGPGTRLTVL.

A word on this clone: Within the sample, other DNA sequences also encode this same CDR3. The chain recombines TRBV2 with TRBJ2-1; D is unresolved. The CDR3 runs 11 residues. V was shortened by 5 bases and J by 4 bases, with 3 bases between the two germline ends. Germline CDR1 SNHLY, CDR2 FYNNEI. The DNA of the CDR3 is TGTGCCAGCAGTCCGTACAATGAGCAGTTCTTC. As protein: CASSPYNEQFF.

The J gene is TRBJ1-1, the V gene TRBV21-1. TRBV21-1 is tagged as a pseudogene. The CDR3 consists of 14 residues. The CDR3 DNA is TGTGCCAGCAGCAAGAGAAGACCCGGGACTGAAGCTTTCTTT. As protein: CASSKRRPGTEAFF.

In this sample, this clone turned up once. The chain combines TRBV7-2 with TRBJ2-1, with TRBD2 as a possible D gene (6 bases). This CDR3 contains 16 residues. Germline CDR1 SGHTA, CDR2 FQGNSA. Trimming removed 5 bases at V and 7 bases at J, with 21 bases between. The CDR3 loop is CASSPSRGAGVNEQFF. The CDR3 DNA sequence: TGTGCCAGCAGCCCCAGTCGCGGGGCCGGAGTGAATGAGCAGTTCTTC.

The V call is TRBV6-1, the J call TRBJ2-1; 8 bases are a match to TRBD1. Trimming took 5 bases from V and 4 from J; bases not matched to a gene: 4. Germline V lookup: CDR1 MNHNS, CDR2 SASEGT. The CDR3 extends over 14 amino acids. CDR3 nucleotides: TGTGCCAGCAGTCCCCGACAGGGGTACAATGAGCAGTTCTTC. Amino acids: CASSPRQGYNEQFF.

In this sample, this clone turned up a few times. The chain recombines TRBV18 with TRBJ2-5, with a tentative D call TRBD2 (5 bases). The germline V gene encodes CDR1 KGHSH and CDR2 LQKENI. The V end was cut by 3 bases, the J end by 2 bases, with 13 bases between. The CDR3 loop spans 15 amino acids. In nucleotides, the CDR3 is TGTGCCAGCTCACCGCCATCTAGCTATCAAGAGACCCAGTACTTC. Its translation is CASSPPSSYQETQYF.

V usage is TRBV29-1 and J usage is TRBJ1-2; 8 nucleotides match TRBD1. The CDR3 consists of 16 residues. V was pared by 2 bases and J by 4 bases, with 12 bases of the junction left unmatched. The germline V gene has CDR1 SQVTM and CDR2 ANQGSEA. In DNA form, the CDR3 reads TGCAGCGTTGAATGGGGGATGGGACAGGCAATCTATGGCTACACCTTC. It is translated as CSVEWGMGQAIYGYTF.